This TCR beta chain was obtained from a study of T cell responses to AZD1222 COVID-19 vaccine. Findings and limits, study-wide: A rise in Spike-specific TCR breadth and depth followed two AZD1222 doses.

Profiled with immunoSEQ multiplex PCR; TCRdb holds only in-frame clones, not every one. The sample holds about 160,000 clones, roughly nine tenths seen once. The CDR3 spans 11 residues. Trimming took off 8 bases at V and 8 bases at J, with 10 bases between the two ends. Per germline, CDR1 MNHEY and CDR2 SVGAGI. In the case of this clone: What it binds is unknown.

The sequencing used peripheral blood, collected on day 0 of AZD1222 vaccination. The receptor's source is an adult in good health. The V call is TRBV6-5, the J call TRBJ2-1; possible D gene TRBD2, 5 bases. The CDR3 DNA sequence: TGTGCCAGCTCCACGGAGGATGAGCAGTTCTTC. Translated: CASSTEDEQFF.